These T cell receptor beta chains were read from a single sample in a study of shared clonotypes between healthy human individuals. Measured with immunoSEQ multiplex PCR; TCRdb has only the in-frame clones, and not every one. Of more than 2 million clones in the sample, about 94% were seen once. The sample comprised naive CD4+ T cells sorted from blood. All receptors derive from a man younger than 35 in good health. The conserved cysteine and the conserved F or W are not part of the CDR3 here. A D gene is named only where the DNA matches it firmly.

cdr3_aa j_call v_call d_call
ASSPSGTTSTDTQY TRBJ2-3 TRBV5-8 NA
AIGGTGPPYGYT TRBJ1-2 TRBV10-3 TRBD1
ASSEQGVYGYT TRBJ1-2 TRBV25-1 NA
ASNSGGGSYEQH TRBJ2-7 TRBV28 TRBD1
ASRETGATYNEQF TRBJ2-1 TRBV2 NA
ASSLKGDSGY TRBJ2-5 TRBV11-2 TRBD1
ASSLALRGGGAQY TRBJ2-5 TRBV7-2 NA
ASSRSGQGDYEQY TRBJ2-7 TRBV19 TRBD1
ASSYPGTIQNIQY TRBJ2-4 TRBV6-6 TRBD2
ARFRDRFS TRBJ2-7 TRBV6-7 TRBD1
ASSLSTSGSQY TRBJ2-7 TRBV7-2 TRBD2
AISESSGGPTDTQY TRBJ2-3 TRBV10-3 TRBD2
ASSFSGSNTGELF TRBJ2-2 TRBV5-6 NA
ASTTGRGPNYGYT TRBJ1-2 TRBV6-5 NA
ASSELPNEQY TRBJ2-7 TRBV2 NA
ASRVLAGVSSTDTQY TRBJ2-3 TRBV4-1 TRBD2
ASSQGPFGRGVPSSQETQY TRBJ2-5 TRBV4-1 TRBD2
ASKTSHHSYEQY TRBJ2-7 TRBV6-5 NA
ASSLEGGRETQY TRBJ2-5 TRBV5-1 TRBD1
ASSQDGTGLRERNTEAF TRBJ1-1 TRBV4-2 NA
ASSHLPAGGGFYGYT TRBJ1-2 TRBV18 TRBD1
ASSLGPSGGANVLT TRBJ2-6 TRBV28 NA
ASSGRLGGANVLT TRBJ2-6 TRBV7-9 NA
ASSEALSDEQY TRBJ2-7 TRBV2 NA
ASRSGDRDYGYT TRBJ1-2 TRBV19 TRBD1
ASSSSGGASDEQY TRBJ2-7 TRBV6-1 TRBD2
ASSPTGDYEQY TRBJ2-7 TRBV5-1 TRBD1
ASSFGGGGNQPQH TRBJ1-5 TRBV28 NA